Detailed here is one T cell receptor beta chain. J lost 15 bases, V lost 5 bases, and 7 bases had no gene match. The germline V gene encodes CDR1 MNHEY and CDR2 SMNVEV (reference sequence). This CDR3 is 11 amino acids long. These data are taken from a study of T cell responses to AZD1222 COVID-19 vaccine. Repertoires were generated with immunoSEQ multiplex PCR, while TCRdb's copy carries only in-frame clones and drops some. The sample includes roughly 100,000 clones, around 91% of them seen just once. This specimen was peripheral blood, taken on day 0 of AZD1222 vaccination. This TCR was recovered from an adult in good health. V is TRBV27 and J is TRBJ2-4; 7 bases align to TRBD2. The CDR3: CASSAGGGWYF. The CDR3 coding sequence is TGTGCCAGCAGTGCTGGGGGGGGTTGGTACTTC.